This record concerns one T cell receptor (beta chain) sequence. This entry is derived from a study of T cells in Graves' hyperthyroidism and ophthalmopathy. Template material for amplifying TCR beta CDR3 regions consisted of RNA transcripts. With the HTBI primer set, the TCR CDR3 went through a first round of RT-PCR. MiXCR, run by TCRdb on the multiplex PCR reads, gives a single entry per CDR3 protein. The profile covers hundreds of thousands of distinct CDR3 sequences, with 11% to 15% appearing a single time and roughly 10% taken by the ten largest. Source material for PBMCs was 9 to 10 ml fresh peripheral blood. This clonotype originated in a woman younger than 35 with Graves' hyperthyroidism. The material sequenced was blood.

The CDR3 region has the DNA TGTGCCAGCAGCCTGGGACACTACATGAACACTGAAGCTTTCTTT. It is translated as CASSLGHYMNTEAFF. The chain couples TRBV6-1 to TRBJ1-1; tentative D call: TRBD1 (6 bases). V was trimmed by 6 bases and J by 0 bases, leaving 14 bases between them. Germline V gene data show CDR1 as MNHNS and CDR2 as SASEGT. The CDR3 contains 15 residues.